The rows below give T cell receptor beta chains drawn from one sample of a study of blood T cell repertoires in COVID-19. Only in-frame clones appear in the TCRdb table, and some are missing; sequencing was by immunoSEQ multiplex PCR. Of fewer than 200,000 clones in the sample, 79% were seen once. The sequenced material came from peripheral blood. The source is a woman aged 60-70 years with COVID-19, enrolled during active disease. The conserved cysteine and the conserved F or W are not part of the CDR3 here. Fields, in order: V gene, CDR3 protein.

v_call: TRBV4-1
cdr3_aa: ASSQDRGGQETQY

v_call: TRBV7-2
cdr3_aa: ASSLIGGGYEQY

v_call: TRBV24-1
cdr3_aa: ATSDFGGSSLYNEQF

v_call: TRBV10-3
cdr3_aa: AITPGLASAKGEQY

v_call: TRBV5-8
cdr3_aa: ASSFGTGGPYQPQH

v_call: TRBV7-2
cdr3_aa: ASSYKTETGELF

v_call: TRBV6-5
cdr3_aa: ASSSVPGQGPPLH

v_call: TRBV9
cdr3_aa: ASSVTLSRGYT

v_call: TRBV9
cdr3_aa: ASSVWDRGLNEQY

v_call: TRBV11-2
cdr3_aa: ASSPHSRDSPLH

v_call: TRBV7-2
cdr3_aa: ASSLARQGPGNSPLH

v_call: TRBV9
cdr3_aa: ASSSRTGIHEQF

v_call: TRBV19
cdr3_aa: ASRASYNEQF

v_call: TRBV2
cdr3_aa: ASSQGQGSQPQH

v_call: TRBV19
cdr3_aa: ASSPSYRGLNTGELF

v_call: TRBV30
cdr3_aa: AWCRDRGREQY

v_call: TRBV6-6
cdr3_aa: ASSYASGVQPQH

v_call: TRBV11-1
cdr3_aa: ASSSYRGAINTEAF

v_call: TRBV5-1
cdr3_aa: ASSSQGTTYNEQF

v_call: TRBV2
cdr3_aa: ASSESGGSNQPQH

v_call: TRBV5-4
cdr3_aa: ASSLRSEQETQY

v_call: TRBV2
cdr3_aa: ASSDDSTIYQETQY

v_call: TRBV19
cdr3_aa: ASGTSGTYEQY

v_call: TRBV14
cdr3_aa: ASSQAPGQGSVREQY

v_call: TRBV11-2
cdr3_aa: ASSLGLGTGELF